The T cell receptor beta chain described here comes from a study of T cells after yellow fever vaccination (dated by TCRdb to the late 2010s). Context from the whole study: Libraries from fractions with low cell numbers were prepared with the SMART-Seq v4 Ultra Low Input RNA kit. Bulk TCR alpha and beta repertoires were sequenced longitudinally to track T-cell clones before and after primary and booster YFV17D yellow fever vaccination. The cohort comprised two healthy male donors, one aged 18 to 29 and one aged 30 to 39 years. Blood samples were taken at several timepoints before and after primary and secondary immunization, and bulk PBMC replicates and cell subsets were isolated.

The treatment or condition label on this specimen signifies: live attenuated yellow fever vaccine strain. PBMCs were isolated from peripheral blood using a standard Ficoll-Paque protocol. CD4 and CD8 T-cell fractions were isolated with Dynabeads CD4 and CD8 positive selection kits. TriZol was used to extract RNA from bulk PBMCs, from CD4 and CD8 fractions, and from dextramer-positive and dextramer-negative fractions. V sheds 6 bases and J sheds 1 base, leaving 9 bases between their ends. Reading the germline V gene (reference sequence) gives CDR1 MNHNY and CDR2 SVGAGI. The CDR3 goes from the cysteine to the phenylalanine over 13 residues. The entry retains the CDR3 DNA only, 39 bases that are in frame from base 1. Points the paper makes about the study in general: Compared with the primary T-cell response, the secondary T-cell response was weaker but faster, peaking on day 5 rather than day 15. A small share of clonotypes occurred in both CD4 and CD8 compartments, likely arising from convergent recombination. Computational filtering was required because FACS-sorted repertoires could contain abundant contaminating clonotypes from the bulk population. After the booster, most of the clones that had expanded following primary vaccination were detected again (almost 98% of CD4 and 85% to 90% of CD8), which suggests that memory was broadly maintained. The study included only a couple of donors, which limits how far the findings can be generalized.

Synthesis of TCR cDNA relied on 5'RACE template switching, a step that introduced a universal primer site along with unique molecular identifiers. cDNA synthesis was primed from both the TCR alpha and TCR beta constant segments. Library amplification used two PCR steps, and the second PCR step added sample barcodes and sequencing adapters. Sequencing of the libraries was done on either Illumina HiSeq 2500 (2x100 bp) or NovaSeq (2x150 bp). The authors' pipeline ran thus. Reads were demultiplexed and collapsed into UMI consensus sequences with MIGEC, and V(D)J alignment was performed with MiXCR. Vaccine-responding clonotypes were defined with edgeR using replicate PBMC samples, requiring FDR below 0.01 and a log2 fold change above 5 up to day 15. CD4 or CD8 identity was assigned to each bulk clonotype according to whether the clonotype was present at higher abundance in the sequenced CD4 repertoire or the sequenced CD8 repertoire. TCRdb applied fastp at Q25 and MiXCR to the public reads, then kept only in-frame beta chains. Every CDR3 protein is listed once, alongside the most common genes and DNA of its rows. The V and J calls were determined by TCRdb, not by the authors. The sample table shows about 57,000 distinct CDR3 sequences, and roughly 7.4% are seen once. The ten largest clones take up around 34% of the sample.

This clonotype was counted ten times or more. It has no known antigen specificity. No clone much larger than this one lies a single base away; base qualities are absent. The rearrangement combines TRBV6-6 with TRBJ2-5; no D segment can be confidently identified. Sequences were derived from CD8+ T cells sorted from PBMCs, sampled 15 days after the yellow fever booster vaccination. This clonotype originated in a man aged 25-45 years who received the YFV17D yellow fever vaccine. Read as DNA, the sequence is TGTGCCAGCAGGTTGGCGGCCCAAGAGACCCAGTACTTC. Translated, it gives CASRLAAQETQYF.